Listed below are T cell receptor beta chains from one sample, sequenced in a study of T-cell memory formation after mild COVID-19. Via MiXCR, TCRdb re-called the 5' RACE reads, giving one row per CDR3 protein. The sample carries tens of thousands of distinct CDR3 sequences, roughly 14% recorded once. Sequenced input: PBMCs or a T cell subset sorted from them (not recorded which). Receptors originate from an adult woman who had mild COVID-19 (a few samples of this study predate the infection). Cell type and time point are not known. Both conserved end residues are part of each CDR3. D genes are given only for firm matches. Some rows mark clone size as missing; the rest say once, few, many or name a class of expanded clone.

abundance | j_gene | d_gene | v_gene | CDR3nt | CDR3aa
few | TRBJ2-3 | TRBD2 | TRBV13 | TGTGCCAGCAGCTCGGGACTAGCGGGACCGAGTAGTGGAGATACGCAGTATTTT | CASSSGLAGPSSGDTQYF
. | TRBJ2-1 | . | TRBV25-1 | TGTGCCAGCAGTGTGAAGGGTGTCGGCAATGAGCAGTTCTTC | CASSVKGVGNEQFF
. | TRBJ2-1 | TRBD2 | TRBV6-1 | TGTGCCTCCGATCTAGCGGGGGGCTACAATGAGCAGTTCTTC | CASDLAGGYNEQFF
. | TRBJ2-2 | TRBD2 | TRBV6-2/TRBV6-3 | TGTGCCAGCAGATGGCTAGCGGGGGAAGCGAACACCGGGGAGCTGTTTTTT | CASRWLAGEANTGELFF
. | TRBJ2-2 | . | TRBV24-1 | TGTGCCACCAGTGAACCTCAGGGAGGTACCGGGGAGCTGTTTTTT | CATSEPQGGTGELFF
few | TRBJ2-2 | . | TRBV7-8 | TGTGCCAGCAGCTACGCCCGGACAGTCGGGGGCACCGGGGAGCTGTTTTTT | CASSYARTVGGTGELFF
once | TRBJ2-1 | TRBD1 | TRBV5-1 | TGCGCCAGCAGCGAGGGACAGGGCACGGGCAATGAGCAGTTCTTC | CASSEGQGTGNEQFF
. | TRBJ2-1 | . | TRBV27 | TGTGCCAGCAGTTTGGGTCACAATGAGCAGTTCTTC | CASSLGHNEQFF
many | TRBJ2-1 | TRBD2 | TRBV24-1 | TGTGCCACCAGTGAATGGGCGGGAGGTAGCGATGAGCAGTTCTTC | CATSEWAGGSDEQFF
few | TRBJ2-2 | . | TRBV9 | TGTGCCAGCAGCATGAGGCCGGGGGACACCGGGGAGCTGTTTTTT | CASSMRPGDTGELFF
. | TRBJ2-1 | . | TRBV5-1 | TGCGCCAGCAGCTTGGGGTGGCCGGGGGGCGCAGAGAATGAGCAGTTCTTC | CASSLGWPGGAENEQFF
. | TRBJ2-7 | . | TRBV21-1 | TGTGCCAGCAGCAAACCACATCCCCAGTCCAGGAAGACCTACGAGCAGTACTTC | CASSKPHPQSRKTYEQYF
. | TRBJ2-7 | . | TRBV5-1 | TGCGCCAGCGCTGAGGGGATGCAAGCGGCCTCCTACGAGCAGTACTTC | CASAEGMQAASYEQYF
. | TRBJ2-1 | . | TRBV6-5 | TGTGCCAGCAGGACGGGGGACACCGGATTGGTGCAGTTCTTC | CASRTGDTGLVQFF
. | TRBJ1-1 | . | TRBV9 | TGTGCCAGCAGCCCAGCCGGGAACACTGAAGCTTTCTTT | CASSPAGNTEAFF
. | TRBJ2-2 | . | TRBV6-5 | TGTGCCAGCAGTAGTGGGGCCGGGGAGCTGTTTTTT | CASSSGAGELFF
. | TRBJ1-5 | . | TRBV20-1 | TGCAGTGCACCCGGGACGGATAGCAATCAGCCCCAGCATTTT | CSAPGTDSNQPQHF
. | TRBJ1-1 | . | TRBV20-1 | TGCAGTGCTAGAGATGTAGAAGGGAACACTGAAGCTTTCTTT | CSARDVEGNTEAFF
. | TRBJ1-6 | . | TRBV6-5 | TGTGCCAGCAGTTACTTCAGGGTTGGGAATTCACCCCTCCACTTT | CASSYFRVGNSPLHF
. | TRBJ2-3 | . | TRBV10-3 | TGTGCCATCAGCCAACAAGGGGCACACACAGATACGCAGTATTTT | CAISQQGAHTDTQYF
few | TRBJ2-1 | TRBD2 | TRBV11-2 | TGTGCCAGCAGCGCCGGAGTGGCGGGAGGCTACAATGAGCAGTTCTTC | CASSAGVAGGYNEQFF
few | TRBJ2-2 | . | TRBV30 | TGTGCCTGGGGCCCCTTGGGCGGGGAGCTGTTTTTT | CAWGPLGGELFF
. | TRBJ2-1 | . | TRBV13 | TGTGCCAGCAGCTCCGTCGCTGGAGGGGGAAACAATGAGCAGTTCTTC | CASSSVAGGGNNEQFF
. | TRBJ2-7 | . | TRBV7-9 | TGTGCCAGCAGCTTTGGGGGCGACTACGAGCAGTACTTC | CASSFGGDYEQYF
. | TRBJ1-2 | TRBD1 | TRBV9 | TGTGCCAGCAGCGCCCCGACAGGGACCAACTATGGCTACACCTTC | CASSAPTGTNYGYTF
few | TRBJ2-1 | TRBD1 | TRBV9 | TGTGCCAGCAGCGCTCAAGGGGGCCCCAACACAATGCGGAATGAGCAGTTCTTC | CASSAQGGPNTMRNEQFF